Each of the 14 T cell receptor beta chains below was sequenced from the same sample in a study of blood T cell repertoires in COVID-19. The data were produced by immunoSEQ multiplex PCR, yet TCRdb's version contains in-frame clones alone and is incomplete. The sample holds approximately 290,000 clones; 90% are singletons and the top ten take approximately 4.3%. The sequenced sample consisted of PBMCs or T cells enriched from blood (not recorded which). The receptors derive from a woman between 18 and 30 years old with acute COVID-19.

Only a few counts were recorded for this clone. The chain combines TRBV28 with TRBJ1-2; D gene ambiguous. V was cut by 5 bases and J by 5 bases, with 9 bases left in between. This CDR3 comprises 12 residues. Germline V lookup: CDR1 MDHEN, CDR2 SYDVKM. The CDR3 DNA is TGTGCCAGCAGTAGTAGCAGATATGGCTACACCTTC. Translated, it gives CASSSSRYGYTF.

The rearrangement links TRBV4-1 to TRBJ1-6, with D perhaps TRBD1 (5 bases). Germline loops: CDR1 MGHRA, CDR2 YSYEKL. The CDR3 covers 17 residues. Deletions cut 3 bases from V and 7 bases from J, with 19 bases between. The DNA for the CDR3 is TGCGCCAGCAGCCACCTCCACACGGGGGGACTGAATTCACCCCTCCACTTT. Residues: CASSHLHTGGLNSPLHF.

This clone was detected once. This sequence joins TRBV19 and TRBJ1-1; perhaps TRBD1 as D (5 bases). The CDR3 loop spans 13 amino acids. Germline V lookup: CDR1 LNHDA, CDR2 SQIVND (reference sequence). Trimming pared 7 bases from V and 5 bases from J, leaving 14 bases between. The CDR3 bases are TGTGCCAGTACTCACGCAGGGCGGACTGAAGCTTTCTTT. The encoded protein is CASTHAGRTEAFF.

This chain uses TRBV4-2 with TRBJ1-2, with D possibly being TRBD1 (5 bases). This CDR3 is 15 amino acids long. CDR1 is LGHNA, CDR2 YNFKEQ, per germline. Trimming pared 0 bases from V and 8 bases from J, leaving 16 bases between. CDR3 in amino acids: CASSQDGRGLRGYTF. In DNA form, the CDR3 reads TGTGCCAGCAGCCAAGACGGTCGGGGGTTGCGAGGCTACACCTTC.

This sequence joins TRBV11-2 and TRBJ2-2; 8 bases match TRBD2. Trimming took 4 bases from V and 3 from J; bases not matched to a gene: 7. Per the germline V gene, CDR1 is SGHAT and CDR2 is FQNNGV. This CDR3 has 16 amino acids. CDR3 residues: CASSSRREVDTGELFF. CDR3 nucleotide sequence: TGTGCCAGCAGCTCCCGGCGGGAGGTTGACACCGGGGAGCTGTTTTTT.

V usage is TRBV27 and J usage is TRBJ2-7; maybe TRBD2 (7 bases). V was trimmed by 5 bases and J by 2 bases, leaving 13 bases between them. The CDR3 totals 14 residues. Germline CDR1 MNHEY, CDR2 SMNVEV (reference sequence). CDR3 DNA sequence: TGTGCCAGCAGTCCAGGGGCGGGGGCCTACGAGCAGTACTTC. Encoded protein: CASSPGAGAYEQYF.

This chain connects TRBV3-1 (or the pseudogene TRBV3-2) to TRBJ2-5, with D possibly TRBD2 on 5 matching bases. The germline V gene encodes CDR1 LGHDT and CDR2 YNNKEL (reference sequence). This CDR3 contains 14 residues. The ends were cut back, 6 bases at V and 2 bases at J, with 13 bases in the middle. CDR3 amino acids: CASRTSGGQETQYF. DNA for the CDR3: TGTGCCAGCAGAACGTCCGGCGGGCAAGAGACCCAGTACTTC.

CDR3 sequence (DNA): TGTGCCAGCAGCCTGAACTTCGTGACAGGGGGCATCGTCGGCTACACCTTC. Its translation is CASSLNFVTGGIVGYTF. The chain has TRBV5-8 and TRBJ1-2; 10 bases are a match to TRBD1. CDR3 length equals 17 residues. Germline-derived CDR1 and CDR2 are SGHTS and YDEGEE. J was trimmed by 8 bases and V by 4 bases; bases with no gene match: 17. Full variable domain (missing parts from reference TRBV5-8 and TRBJ1-2): EAGVTQSPTHLIKTRGQQATLRCSPISGHTSVYWYQQALGLGLQFLLWYDEGEERNRGNFPPRFSGRQFPNYSSELNVNALELEDSALYLCASSLNFVTGGIVGYTFGSGTRLTVV.

CDR3 sequence (DNA): TGTGCTAGTGGTCCCAGTTTCAAGAACACTGAAGCTTTCTTT. It encodes CASGPSFKNTEAFF. This chain joins TRBV12-5 and TRBJ1-1; no clear D. CDR1 and CDR2 from the germline V gene are LGHNT and FRNRAP. The germline V and J ends were trimmed by 5 bases and 1 base, with 11 bases remaining between them. CDR3 length: 14 residues.

The rearrangement uses TRBV24-1 and TRBJ1-4; perhaps TRBD1 as D (6 bases). V lost 4 bases and J 7 bases, leaving 12 bases between the germline ends. Germline assignment: CDR1 KGHDR and CDR2 SFDVKD. The CDR3 is 14 amino acids. CDR3 sequence: CATSDRTVGEKLFF. The CDR3 bases are TGTGCCACCAGTGACCGGACAGTTGGTGAAAAACTGTTTTTT.

This chain's CDR3 is CASSLAGVGDTQYF. Here the CDR3 DNA reads TGTGCCAGCAGCTTGGCGGGAGTTGGAGATACGCAGTATTTT. The J gene is TRBJ2-3, the V gene TRBV7-3, with 7 bases identical to TRBD2. The CDR3 is 14 amino acids. Germline lookup yields CDR1 SGHTA and CDR2 FQGTGA. The ends lost 3 bases at V and 5 bases at J; junction bases unmatched: 5.

This chain connects TRBV11-2 to TRBJ1-4, with 7 bases lining up with TRBD1. The V gene's germline CDR1 is SGHAT and CDR2 FQNNGV. With 5 bases clipped from V and 4 bases from J, the junction kept 13 bases outside the gene matches. The CDR3 runs to 17 residues. CDR3 residues: CASSVSTGPSRNEKLFF. The DNA of the CDR3 is TGTGCCAGCAGCGTATCGACAGGGCCCTCCCGTAATGAAAAACTGTTTTTT.

This chain connects TRBV30 to TRBJ1-5; 10 bases are a match to TRBD1. V shed 2 bases, J shed 4 bases, and the junction held 5 bases outside the gene matches. Germline V CDR1 and CDR2: GTSNPN, SVGIG (reference sequence). This CDR3 has 15 amino acids. CDR3 DNA: TGTGCCTGGAGTAAAGGACAGGGGGGTAATCAGCCCCAGCATTTT. Translation: CAWSKGQGGNQPQHF.

V is TRBV29-1 and J is TRBJ1-1, with unresolved D. The CDR3 totals 12 residues. Germline V gene lookup returns CDR1 SQVTM and CDR2 ANQGSEA. V was cut by 6 bases and J by 0 bases, with 8 bases left in between. The CDR3 loop is CSVRTVNTEAFF. In DNA form, the CDR3 reads TGCAGCGTCCGTACAGTGAACACTGAAGCTTTCTTT.